Following are 27 T cell receptor beta chains from one sample sequenced in a study of long-term antiretroviral therapy in people with HIV. Run at survey level, the immunoSEQ assay was version v3.0. Here immunoSEQ multiplex PCR was the method, and the copy in TCRdb shows in-frame clones only, minus some. The profile shows around 26,000 clones, 70% to 90% of them singletons. Sequences were derived from unsorted PBMCs, sampled approximately 2.6 years after starting antiretroviral therapy. These receptors were collected from a man aged 35-49 years with HIV.

The chain uses TRBV4-2 and TRBJ2-7; D ambiguous. Germline CDR1 LGHNA, CDR2 YNFKEQ. The CDR3 is 14 residues long. V was clipped by 0 bases and J by 5 bases, with 11 bases between them. DNA for the CDR3: TGTGCCAGCAGCCAAGATTCTTCCCAGGACGAGCAGTACTTC. It specifies CASSQDSSQDEQYF.

J is TRBJ1-4 and V is TRBV6-1; D is unresolved. Deletions cut 1 base from V and 8 bases from J, with 5 bases between. Germline lookup yields CDR1 MNHNS and CDR2 SASEGT. The CDR3 has 12 residues. The CDR3 DNA reads TGTGCCAGCAGTGAAGAAGGGGAAAAACTGTTTTTT. This gives the protein CASSEEGEKLFF.

This clone was seen once. The rearrangement joins TRBV4-3 to TRBJ1-4, with D tentatively TRBD1 (6 bases). The ends were cut back, 0 bases at V and 8 bases at J, with 13 bases in the middle. Germline-derived CDR1 and CDR2 are LGHNA and YSLEER. The CDR3 is 15 residues long. For the CDR3, the DNA is TGCGCCAGCAGCCAAGATCAGGGGACCGGGGAAAAACTGTTTTTT. Its protein is CASSQDQGTGEKLFF.

The J gene is TRBJ1-4, the V gene TRBV29-1; maybe TRBD1 (5 bases). V lost 6 bases to trimming and J lost 3 bases, with 11 bases between them. CDR1 SQVTM and CDR2 ANQGSEA come from the germline V gene. The CDR3 loop spans 13 amino acids. The CDR3 DNA reads TGCAGCGTCCTGACAGACCCTAATGAAAAACTGTTTTTT. Its translation: CSVLTDPNEKLFF.

The chain joins TRBV11-3 to TRBJ1-1; weak D call: TRBD1 (5 bases). The CDR3 consists of 16 residues. Germline lookup yields CDR1 SGHNT and CDR2 YENEEA. Trimming took 5 bases from V and 5 from J, leaving 21 bases between them. The CDR3 DNA follows: TGTGCCAGCAGCCCCGGGGACGGACGAACGAGTACTGAAGCTTTCTTT. Translating gives CASSPGDGRTSTEAFF.

Here the CDR3 reads CASSLTSGGFNEQFF. CDR3 DNA sequence: TGTGCCAGCAGCCTGACTAGCGGGGGGTTCAATGAGCAGTTCTTC. This sequence joins TRBV6-5 and TRBJ2-1, with 13 bases aligning to TRBD2. The CDR3 runs 15 residues. CDR1 and CDR2 (germline): MNHEY, SVGAGI. V shed 6 bases and J 6 bases; nucleotides not matched to a gene: 5.

This clone occurred once. An end of the junction does not agree with germline; a read error may underlie this. The V and J genes are TRBV6-1 and TRBJ1-2; no clear D. CDR1 is MNHNS, CDR2 SASEGT, per germline. The CDR3 has 13 residues. In DNA form, the CDR3 reads TGTGCCAGCAGAGAAGACGGAAACTATGGCTACACCTTC. Translating gives CASREDGNYGYTF.

The chain combines TRBV30 with TRBJ2-1, with D perhaps given as TRBD1 or TRBD2 (6 bases each). V lost 5 bases and J 4 bases, leaving 21 bases between the germline ends. Germline V gene lookup returns CDR1 GTSNPN and CDR2 SVGIG (reference sequence). There are 16 residues in the CDR3. The CDR3: CAWEELRGRTYNEQFF. The CDR3 DNA reads TGTGCCTGGGAAGAGTTAAGGGGGAGGACATACAATGAGCAGTTCTTC.

This rearrangement joins TRBV29-1 to TRBJ2-1; D may be TRBD1 (5 bases). There are 12 residues in the CDR3. Trimming stripped 6 bases from V and 0 bases from J, with 6 bases between. CDR1 and CDR2 (germline): SQVTM, ANQGSEA. This CDR3 reads CSVGHSYNEQFF. In DNA form, the CDR3 reads TGCAGCGTCGGACACTCCTACAATGAGCAGTTCTTC.

The chain is built from TRBV10-3 and TRBJ1-6; no clear D. The V and J ends lost 0 bases and 7 bases respectively, with 4 bases between them. The CDR3 has 13 residues. Germline loops: CDR1 ENHRY, CDR2 SYGVKD. The CDR3, as DNA: TGTGCCATCAGTGAGTCGGACAATTCACCCCTCCACTTT. Translated: CAISESDNSPLHF.

The gene calls are TRBV4-2 and TRBJ1-5; D ambiguous. CDR1 is LGHNA and CDR2 is YNFKEQ in the germline V gene. This CDR3 comprises 16 residues. V was cut by 1 base and J by 0 bases, with 10 bases left in between. The CDR3 DNA reads as TGTGCCAGCAGCCAAGCATCCGGGAATAGCAATCAGCCCCAGCATTTT. Its translation is CASSQASGNSNQPQHF.

This chain links TRBV11-2 with TRBJ2-7; 9 bases agree with TRBD1. CDR3 size: 15 residues. Germline CDR1 reads SGHAT; CDR2 reads FQNNGV. V lost 1 base and J lost 4; bases outside the gene matches: 5. The CDR3 bases are TGTGCCAGCAGCTTAGGACAGGGGGGGTCTTACGAGCAGTACTTC. It yields the protein CASSLGQGGSYEQYF.

This clone was picked up one time. The chain combines TRBV10-3 with TRBJ1-3; weak D call: TRBD1 (6 bases). Trimming stripped 6 bases from V and 6 bases from J, with 18 bases between. CDR1 is ENHRY, CDR2 SYGVKD, per germline. The CDR3 contains 15 residues. The CDR3: CAIRPNTGTENTIYF. The DNA of the CDR3 is TGTGCCATCAGACCAAACACAGGGACTGAAAACACCATATATTTT.

The V and J genes are TRBV29-1 and TRBJ2-7, with TRBD2 matching over 7 bases. CDR1 and CDR2 from the germline V gene are SQVTM and ANQGSEA. This CDR3 has 13 amino acids. V shed 7 bases and J 6 bases; nucleotides not matched to a gene: 12. CDR3 region: CSALEAGPSEQYF. CDR3 nucleotide sequence: TGCAGCGCCCTCGAAGCGGGGCCGAGCGAGCAGTACTTC.

The CDR3 nucleotides read TGTGCCAGCAGCCAAGACAGTGGCGGGGAGCTGTTTTTT. Translation gives CASSQDSGGELFF. The chain couples TRBV4-2 to TRBJ2-2; D unresolved. V gave up 0 bases and J gave up 7 bases, with 6 bases separating them. Germline V gene sequence: CDR1 LGHNA, CDR2 YNFKEQ. CDR3 size: 13 residues.

This clone was counted between two and nine times. This rearrangement joins TRBV27 to TRBJ1-5; maybe TRBD1 (5 bases). The CDR3 is 15 amino acids. In germline, CDR1 is MNHEY, CDR2 SMNVEV (reference sequence). Trimming pared 1 base from V and 0 bases from J, leaving 7 bases between. As DNA, the CDR3 is TGTGCCAGCAGTTTATTAACAGGTAGCAATCAGCCCCAGCATTTT. This codes for CASSLLTGSNQPQHF.

The rearrangement links TRBV9 to TRBJ1-2; unclear D gene. The CDR3 consists of 13 residues. Germline-derived CDR1 and CDR2 are SGDLS and YYNGEE. Trimming took off 8 bases at V and 4 bases at J, with 15 bases between the two ends. The CDR3 sequence is CASRRGTGYGYTF. The CDR3 nucleotides read TGTGCCAGTAGGCGGGGAACTGGCTATGGCTACACCTTC.

This chain connects TRBV4-1 to TRBJ2-1; 13 bases are a match to TRBD2. The CDR3 runs to 16 residues. After removal of 5 bases from V and 8 bases from J, the junction contained 9 bases not matched to a gene. Germline lookup yields CDR1 MGHRA and CDR2 YSYEKL. The CDR3 region is CASSDRLAGGWYEQFF. For the CDR3, the DNA is TGCGCCAGCAGCGACAGACTAGCGGGAGGTTGGTATGAGCAGTTCTTC.

The rearrangement links TRBV11-1 to TRBJ1-2, with 9 bases fitting TRBD1. CDR3 length: 17 residues. Germline values: CDR1 SGHAT, CDR2 FQDESV (reference sequence). V lost 1 base and J lost 4; bases outside the gene matches: 10. The CDR3 DNA sequence: TGTGCCAGCAGCTTAGTTACAGGGGGCGCCGGTGGCTATGGCTACACCTTC. Translating it yields CASSLVTGGAGGYGYTF.

In regard to this clone: This CDR3 is also generated by other DNA sequences in the sample. Here the CDR3 reads CASSQDLRGGNQPQHF. CDR3 sequence (DNA): TGCGCCAGCAGCCAAGATCTAAGAGGGGGGAATCAGCCCCAGCATTTT. The V gene is TRBV4-3, the J gene TRBJ1-5, with D maybe TRBD1 (6 bases). The CDR3 loop spans 16 amino acids. Trimming took 0 bases from V and 4 from J, leaving 13 bases between them. In germline, CDR1 is LGHNA, CDR2 YSLEER.

In its sample, this clone was seen once. The chain uses TRBV7-2 and TRBJ2-7; 10 bases match TRBD2. Germline V lookup: CDR1 SGHTA, CDR2 FQGNSA. The CDR3 spans 16 residues. The V gene end was trimmed by 1 base and the J gene end by 4 bases; junction bases not matched to a gene: 7. CDR3 nucleotide sequence: TGTGCCAGCAGCTTAGGGCTAGCGGGAGAATCGTACGAGCAGTACTTC. Translated: CASSLGLAGESYEQYF.

The V gene is TRBV19, the J gene TRBJ2-7; 8 nucleotides agree with TRBD1. The CDR3 loop spans 14 amino acids. V gave up 3 bases and J gave up 4 bases; unmatched junction bases: 5. Germline V CDR1 and CDR2: LNHDA, SQIVND (reference sequence). CDR3 protein: CASSMRTGRYEQYF. The CDR3 nucleotides read TGTGCCAGTAGTATGCGGACAGGGAGGTACGAGCAGTACTTC.

The chain combines TRBV7-2 with TRBJ1-5; no firm D call. Germline CDR1 SGHTA, CDR2 FQGNSA. The V end was cut by 5 bases, the J end by 0 bases, with 8 bases between. CDR3 size: 14 residues. CDR3 coding DNA: TGTGCCAGCAGCGTTACACCTAGCAATCAGCCCCAGCATTTT. It translates to CASSVTPSNQPQHF.

V and J are TRBV4-3 and TRBJ1-1; tentative D call: TRBD1 (6 bases). Germline CDR1 reads LGHNA; CDR2 reads YSLEER. V was cut by 4 bases and J by 11 bases, with 14 bases left in between. CDR3 size: 12 residues. The CDR3 spells CASSRAGAGAFF. The CDR3 nucleotides are TGCGCCAGCAGCCGGGCGGGGGCTGGGGCTTTCTTT.

The V and J genes are TRBV14 and TRBJ2-3, with 10 bases matching TRBD2. The ends lost 4 bases at V and 1 base at J; junction bases unmatched: 2. Germline loops: CDR1 SGHDN, CDR2 FVKESK. The CDR3 consists of 15 residues. Here the CDR3 DNA reads TGTGCCAGCAGCCCTACTAGCGGGGGCACAGATACGCAGTATTTT. It codes for CASSPTSGGTDTQYF.

The V and J genes are TRBV5-1 and TRBJ1-2; tentatively, D is TRBD1 (5 bases). Trimming removed 4 bases from V and 13 bases from J, with 23 bases in between. This CDR3 spans 14 amino acids. Germline V gives CDR1 SGHRS, CDR2 YFSETQ. In nucleotides, the CDR3 is TGCGCCAGCAGCCCGGGGGATCAGGGAGCATTAGCCACCTTC. Translating gives CASSPGDQGALATF.

The chain uses TRBV30 and TRBJ1-5, with 9 bases that match TRBD1. The CDR3 length is 14 residues. The germline gives CDR1 GTSNPN, CDR2 SVGIG (reference sequence). V gave up 1 base and J gave up 6 bases; unmatched junction bases: 4. CDR3 loop: CAWSGDRESQPQHF. The CDR3 DNA reads as TGTGCCTGGAGTGGGGACAGGGAGTCTCAGCCCCAGCATTTT.